This T cell receptor (beta chain) appears in the sequencing data of a study of blood T cell repertoires in COVID-19. The participants were between about 18 and 90 years old and came from under 25 US areas. Self-reported history from a screening survey and questionnaire set each donor's cohort. Method: immunoSEQ multiplex PCR; TCRdb's copy keeps in-frame clones and lacks some. Of 380,000 or so clones in the sample, 88% were seen once. The CDR3 runs to 15 residues. Germline lookup yields CDR1 GTSNPN and CDR2 SVGIG (reference sequence). Trimming removed 5 bases from V and 3 bases from J, with 19 bases in between.

This sequence joins TRBV30 and TRBJ1-1, with D perhaps TRBD1 (5 bases). Sequenced: PBMCs or T cells enriched from blood (not recorded which). This clonotype originated in a woman aged 40 to 50 with acute COVID-19. CDR3 DNA: TGTGCCTGGGCCCTCGCCGGGGCGGGGGACACTGAAGCTTTCTTT. It yields the protein CAWALAGAGDTEAFF. Full variable domain (outside the CDR3, taken from reference TRBV30 and TRBJ1-1): SQTIHQWPATLVQPVGSPLSLECTVEGTSNPNLYWYRQAAGRGLQLLFYSVGIGQISSEVPQNLSASRPQDRQFILSSKKLLLSDSGFYLCAWALAGAGDTEAFFGQGTRLTVV.